Listed below are T cell receptor beta chains from one sample, sequenced in a study of TIL therapy for anti-PD-1-resistant metastatic lung cancer. Profiling relied on immunoSEQ multiplex PCR, and the TCRdb table lists in-frame clones only, not all of them. The sample lists 35,000 to 55,000 clones, roughly 78% occurring once. The sequenced sample was blood, obtained at baseline. The receptors here all came from a man aged 65 to 79 with non-small cell lung cancer. Both conserved end residues are part of each CDR3. D genes are given only for firm matches. Only part of the rows carry a size: once, few, many, or a class if the clone is expanded.

>few|12|TRBV4-3|.|TRBJ1-6
TGCGCCAGCAGCCATGAAAATTCACCCCTCCACTTT
CASSHENSPLHF
>.|14|TRBV10-3|TRBD2|TRBJ2-5
TGTGCCATCAGTGAGGGGACTAGCGCCGAGACCCAGTACTTC
CAISEGTSAETQYF
>.|15|TRBV7-2|TRBD2|TRBJ2-1
TGTGCCAGCAGCCCACCGGGACTAGCGAACAATGAGCAGTTCTTC
CASSPPGLANNEQFF
>.|11|TRBV6-5|.|TRBJ2-7
TGTGCCAGCAGGTATATGACCGAGCAGTACTTC
CASRYMTEQYF
>.|15|TRBV19|TRBD1|TRBJ2-7
TGTGCCAGTAGTGAGCGGGACAGGGTGTCCTACGAGCAGTACTTC
CASSERDRVSYEQYF
>once|16|TRBV5-4|TRBD2|TRBJ2-5
TGTGCCAGCAGGTTTATGACTAGCGGGATGGCAGAGACCCAGTACTTC
CASRFMTSGMAETQYF
>.|14|TRBV28|.|TRBJ1-5
TGTGCCAGCAGTCGAAGGGGCGACAATCAGCCCCAGCATTTT
CASSRRGDNQPQHF
>.|11|TRBV4-2|.|TRBJ1-1
TGTGCCAGCAGCCAAGATTCTGAAGCTTTCTTT
CASSQDSEAFF
>.|13|TRBV18|.|TRBJ2-7
TGTGCCAGCTCAGAACTAGATGGTGGCGAGCAGTACTTC
CASSELDGGEQYF
>.|14|TRBV6-1|TRBD1|TRBJ2-7
TGTGCCAGCAGTCCCGGGACAGGAATCTACGAGCAGTACTTC
CASSPGTGIYEQYF
>.|11|TRBV4-2|.|TRBJ2-1
TGTGCCAGCAGCCTGTACAATGAGCAGTTCTTC
CASSLYNEQFF
>.|12|TRBV6-5|.|TRBJ2-7
TGTGCCAGCAGTCCCCCAGTCTACGAGCAGTACTTC
CASSPPVYEQYF
>.|17|TRBV23-1|TRBD1|TRBJ1-6
TGCGCCAGCAGTCTATCCCAGACAGGGGGTAGAAATTCACCCCTCCACTTT
CASSLSQTGGRNSPLHF
>few|12|TRBV18|.|TRBJ2-7
TGTGCCAGCTCCCCAACGACCTACGAGCAGTACTTC
CASSPTTYEQYF
>.|15|TRBV10-3|TRBD2|TRBJ2-7
TGTGCCATCAGTGCCGGTCTAGCGGGTTCCTACGAGCAGTACTTC
CAISAGLAGSYEQYF
>once|13|TRBV18|.|TRBJ2-5
TGTGCCAGCTCACCACTCTCTGGAGAGACCCAGTACTTC
CASSPLSGETQYF
>.|16|TRBV27|TRBD2|TRBJ2-7
TGTGCCAGCAGTTCCACTAGCGGGAGGGCACCTTACCCGCAGTACTTC
CASSSTSGRAPYPQYF
>.|15|TRBV27|TRBD1|TRBJ2-7
TGTGCCAGCGGAGATCCGGGACAGGGCTCCTACGAGCAGTACTTC
CASGDPGQGSYEQYF
>.|15|TRBV5-1|TRBD2|TRBJ2-1
TGCGCCAGCAGCCAGACTAGCGGGAGCGGTAATGAGCAGTTCTTC
CASSQTSGSGNEQFF
>once|14|TRBV5-1|.|TRBJ2-2
TGCGCCAGCAGCTTGAGAAGAGCCACCGGGGAGCTGTTTTTT
CASSLRRATGELFF
>.|11|TRBV6-5|.|TRBJ2-7
TGTGCCAGCACCTACCACTACGAGCAGTACTTC
CASTYHYEQYF
>few|15|TRBV27|TRBD1|TRBJ1-5
TGTGCCAGCAGTTTAGGGACAGGGGGCTTTCAGCCCCAGCATTTT
CASSLGTGGFQPQHF
>.|16|TRBV28|.|TRBJ1-3
TGTGCCAGCAGTTCCCAACCGACATCCACTGGAAACACCATATATTTT
CASSSQPTSTGNTIYF
>.|14|TRBV30|.|TRBJ2-7
TGTGCCTGGGACCTAGGAGGGAAATCCTACGAGCAGTACTTC
CAWDLGGKSYEQYF
>.|14|TRBV2|.|TRBJ2-7
TGTGCCAGCAGTGAAAGGCTCAGGCCCTACGAGCAGTACTTC
CASSERLRPYEQYF
>.|14|TRBV6-5|.|TRBJ1-5
TGTGCCAGCGTCGCTCGTGTCGGCCATCAGCCCCAGCATTTT
CASVARVGHQPQHF
>.|14|TRBV13|.|TRBJ2-7
TGTGCCAGCAGCTTAGGGGCAGACCGATACGAGCAGTACTTC
CASSLGADRYEQYF
>.|13|TRBV29-1|TRBD1|TRBJ2-1
TGCAGCCTACAGGGGAGCTCCTACAATGAGCAGTTCTTC
CSLQGSSYNEQFF
>.|15|TRBV27|TRBD1|TRBJ1-1
TGTGCCAGCAGTTTTTTTGACAGGGGGAACACTGAAGCTTTCTTT
CASSFFDRGNTEAFF
>.|15|TRBV2|.|TRBJ2-5
TGTGCCAGCAGTAGGGGACTCGAACTGCAAGAGACCCAGTACTTC
CASSRGLELQETQYF
>.|14|TRBV25-1|.|TRBJ2-7
TGTGCCAGCACCCGGGACTTAAACTCCTACGAGCAGTACTTC
CASTRDLNSYEQYF
>.|13|TRBV5-4|.|TRBJ2-1
TGTGCCAGCAGCTTGGGGAGCCGCAATGAGCAGTTCTTC
CASSLGSRNEQFF
>.|12|TRBV7-9|.|TRBJ1-1
TGTGCCAGCAGCTTAGAACTCGGGGAAGCTTTCTTT
CASSLELGEAFF
>.|11|TRBV29-1|.|TRBJ2-3
TGCAGCGGTAAGGGGGGGGATACGCAGTATTTT
CSGKGGDTQYF
>.|19|TRBV2|TRBD2|TRBJ2-3
TGTGCCACGCGAGAGAAGGCGTTAGTAGCGGGAGAGGGCACAGATACGCAGTATTTT
CATREKALVAGEGTDTQYF
>few|14|TRBV11-2|TRBD2|TRBJ2-7
TGTGCCAGCAGCCTTAGCGGGAGGGCCTTCGAGCAGTACTTC
CASSLSGRAFEQYF
>.|12|TRBV27|.|TRBJ1-5
TGTGCCAGCAGGGGTGGCAATCAGCCCCAGCATTTT
CASRGGNQPQHF
>.|17|TRBV6-1|TRBD2|TRBJ2-1
TGTGCCAGCAGTGAAAACTCACTAGCGGGAGTGGGGAATGAGCAGTTCTTC
CASSENSLAGVGNEQFF
>.|13|TRBV28|.|TRBJ1-1
TGTGCCAGCAGTTTAAGGGATAACACTGAAGCTTTCTTT
CASSLRDNTEAFF
>.|13|TRBV18|.|TRBJ2-3
TGTGCCAGCTCAGAGTCGGGGCCGGATACGCAGTATTTT
CASSESGPDTQYF